This T cell receptor (beta chain) emerged from a study of early T cells in non-severe SARS-CoV-2 infection. Points from the study as a whole: The VDJdb matching leaned toward anti-spike CD8 responses and overlooked private and CD4 specificities.

Between the trimmed V and J ends, which lost 1 base and 5 bases, there was a span of 11 bases. Per the germline V gene, CDR1 is SQVTM and CDR2 is ANQGSEA. This CDR3 has 14 amino acids. The library protocol tagged individual cDNA molecules with unique molecular identifiers. TCRdb fed the 5' RACE reads into MiXCR, producing one record per CDR3 protein. Among tens of thousands of distinct CDR3 sequences listed, 7% to 10% were seen once. This clonotype was seen a handful of times. Its antigen remains unidentified. The TCR originated in an adult who was a healthcare worker with PCR-confirmed SARS-CoV-2 infection or an uninfected control (not recorded which). The chain joins TRBV29-1 to TRBJ2-2; a weak D match, TRBD1 (7 bases). Sequencing was carried out using whole blood. The CDR3 DNA is TGCAGCGTTGAAGCACAGGGGAGGACCGGGGAGCTGTTTTTT. Translating it yields CSVEAQGRTGELFF.